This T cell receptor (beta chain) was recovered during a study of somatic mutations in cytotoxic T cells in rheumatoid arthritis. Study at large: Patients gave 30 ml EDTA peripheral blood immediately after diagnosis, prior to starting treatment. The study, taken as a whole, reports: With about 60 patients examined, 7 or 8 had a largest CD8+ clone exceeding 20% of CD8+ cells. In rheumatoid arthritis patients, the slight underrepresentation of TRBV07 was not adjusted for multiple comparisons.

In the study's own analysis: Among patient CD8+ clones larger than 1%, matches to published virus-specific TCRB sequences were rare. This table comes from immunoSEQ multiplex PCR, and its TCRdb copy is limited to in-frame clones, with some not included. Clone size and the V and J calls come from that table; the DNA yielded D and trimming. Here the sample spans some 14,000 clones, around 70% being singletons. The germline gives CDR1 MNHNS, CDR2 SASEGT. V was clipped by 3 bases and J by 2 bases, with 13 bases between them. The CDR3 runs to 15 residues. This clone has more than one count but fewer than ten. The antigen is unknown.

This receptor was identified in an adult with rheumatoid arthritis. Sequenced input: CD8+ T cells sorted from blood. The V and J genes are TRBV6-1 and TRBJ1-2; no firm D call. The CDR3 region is CASSERLVKNYGYTF. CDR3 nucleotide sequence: TGTGCCAGCAGTGAGAGGCTCGTCAAGAACTATGGCTACACCTTC.